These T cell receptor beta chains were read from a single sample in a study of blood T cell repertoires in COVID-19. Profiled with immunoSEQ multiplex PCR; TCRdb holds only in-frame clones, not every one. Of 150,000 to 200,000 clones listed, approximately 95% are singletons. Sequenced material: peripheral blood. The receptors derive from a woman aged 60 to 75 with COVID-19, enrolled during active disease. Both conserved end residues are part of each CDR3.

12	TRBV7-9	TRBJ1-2	CASSNSNYGYTF
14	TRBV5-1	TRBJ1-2	CASSGGTANYGYTF
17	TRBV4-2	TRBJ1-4	CASSQDPVGTGGEKLFF
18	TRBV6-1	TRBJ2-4	CASSGGLTNSLAKNIQYF
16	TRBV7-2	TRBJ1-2	CASSPWGDRGLDGYTF
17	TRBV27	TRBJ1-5	CASSTRQGASSHQPQHF
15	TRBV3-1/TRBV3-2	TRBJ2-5	CASSSSGGAQETQYF
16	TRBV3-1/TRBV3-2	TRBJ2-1	CASSHIGQGAGNEQFF
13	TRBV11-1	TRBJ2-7	CASSLLRGGEQYF
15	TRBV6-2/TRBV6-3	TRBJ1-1	CASSYSGQGRTEAFF
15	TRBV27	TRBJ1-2	CASSTRTGASYGYTF
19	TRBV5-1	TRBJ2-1	CASSLFSSGGLSSYNEQFF
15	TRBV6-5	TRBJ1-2	CASSYHRARDYGYTF
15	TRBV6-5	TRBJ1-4	CASTDPGQGLEKLFF
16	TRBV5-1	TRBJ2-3	CASSLPQGSSTDTQYF
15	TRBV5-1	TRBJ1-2	CASSPTGNFNYGYTF
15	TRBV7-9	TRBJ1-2	CASSFFVGQGFGYTF
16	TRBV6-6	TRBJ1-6	CASKSTGRQTNSPLHF
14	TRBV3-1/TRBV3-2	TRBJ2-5	CASSQGGGAETQYF
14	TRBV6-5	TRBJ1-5	CASSPEISNQPQHF
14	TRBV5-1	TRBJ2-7	CASSLQGSSYEQYF
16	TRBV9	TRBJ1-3	CASSPLGQGTGNTIYF
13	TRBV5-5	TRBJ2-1	CASRGTGGNEQFF
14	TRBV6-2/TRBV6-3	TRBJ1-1	CASSYRTGGGEAFF
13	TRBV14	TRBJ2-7	CASSQRQTGEQYF
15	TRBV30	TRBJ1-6	CAWSGPGLRNSPLHF
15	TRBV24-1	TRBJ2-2	CATRRGQGGTGELFF
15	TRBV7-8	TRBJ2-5	CASSSLGQGKETQYF
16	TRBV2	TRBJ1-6	CASENTGFSYNSPLHF